This T cell receptor (beta chain) stems from a study of post-analysis software for immune sequencing data. Across the study: Relapsing-remitting, secondary progressive and progressive-relapsing courses of multiple sclerosis were included.

Tagging with unique molecular identifiers was a feature of the TCR beta cDNA libraries. Out of roughly 0.85 to 11 million T cells, 450,000 to 600,000 cDNA molecules were generated. TCRdb itself ran the PCR reads through MiXCR, one entry per CDR3 protein. The data contain more than 350,000 distinct CDR3 sequences, approximately 42% of them singletons. V lost 3 bases to trimming and J lost 0 bases; unmatched junction nucleotides: 2. Germline V lookup: CDR1 KGHSH, CDR2 LQKENI. The CDR3 sequence is 15 residues long. Comments on this clonotype: Its specificity is not known.

Study findings and constraints: Those with multiple sclerosis, the patient group, showed significantly lower normalized Chao1 diversity than controls. When the samples were clustered directly with F measure, those that had been prepared in the same batch showed strong co-clustering. TRBV5-6, TRBV5-1 and TRBV20-1 were among five TRBV segments more frequent in patients than controls.

The sequenced sample was blood. The TCR originated in a girl aged 2-10 years with multiple sclerosis. The V gene is TRBV18, the J gene TRBJ1-5; 7 bases agree with TRBD1. CDR3 sequence: CASSPGQNSNQPQHF. The CDR3 bases are TGTGCCAGCTCACCGGGACAGAATAGCAATCAGCCCCAGCATTTT.